This T cell receptor beta chain was sequenced for a study of cytomegalovirus exposure and HLA in healthy donors. Findings of the study overall: It was reported that the classifier diagnosed cytomegalovirus status with high specificity and sensitivity in both the original and validation cohorts. TCR clusters originating in the first cohort tended to co-occur in the roughly 120 validation repertoires, according to a later analysis.

Points on this clone: Antigen specificity is unknown.

Separate from the approximately 700-subject first cohort was the roughly 120-subject validation cohort, to which the donors belonged. Sequencing was performed with immunoSEQ multiplex PCR; in TCRdb, only in-frame clones are kept and a portion is missing. The repertoire consists of roughly 130,000 clones, with around 85% occurring once and the leading ten covering roughly 3%. This receptor was obtained from a man between 18 and 35 years old in good health and CMV-seronegative. Specimen: PBMCs.

The CDR3 reads CASSMGLGGDTQYF. The CDR3 DNA is TGTGCCAGCAGTATGGGACTAGGGGGGGATACGCAGTATTTT. The chain has TRBV27 and TRBJ2-3; TRBD2 agrees at 8 bases. Germline V gene data show CDR1 as MNHEY and CDR2 as SMNVEV (reference sequence). The CDR3 spans 14 residues. Trimming at V came to 5 bases and at J to 6 bases, leaving 7 bases not matched to a gene.